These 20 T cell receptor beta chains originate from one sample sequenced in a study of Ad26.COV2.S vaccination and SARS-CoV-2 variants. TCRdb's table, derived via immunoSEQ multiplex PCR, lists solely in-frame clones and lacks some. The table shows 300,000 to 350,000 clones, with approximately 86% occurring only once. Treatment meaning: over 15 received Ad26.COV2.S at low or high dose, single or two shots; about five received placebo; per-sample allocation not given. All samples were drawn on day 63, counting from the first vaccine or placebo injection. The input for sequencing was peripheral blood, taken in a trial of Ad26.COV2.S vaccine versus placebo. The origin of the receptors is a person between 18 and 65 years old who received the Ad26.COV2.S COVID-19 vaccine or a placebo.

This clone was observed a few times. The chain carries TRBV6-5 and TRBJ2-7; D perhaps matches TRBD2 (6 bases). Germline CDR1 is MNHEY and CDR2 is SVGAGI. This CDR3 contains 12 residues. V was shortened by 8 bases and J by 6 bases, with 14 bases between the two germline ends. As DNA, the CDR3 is TGTGCCAGCGCTCGAGTGGGAGGCGAGCAGTACTTC. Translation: CASARVGGEQYF.

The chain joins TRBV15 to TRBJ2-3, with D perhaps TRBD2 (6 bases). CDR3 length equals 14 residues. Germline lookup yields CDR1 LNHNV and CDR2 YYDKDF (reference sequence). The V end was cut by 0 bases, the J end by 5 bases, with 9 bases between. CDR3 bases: TGTGCCACCAGCAGAGATCGGGGACTAGATACGCAGTATTTT. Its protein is CATSRDRGLDTQYF.

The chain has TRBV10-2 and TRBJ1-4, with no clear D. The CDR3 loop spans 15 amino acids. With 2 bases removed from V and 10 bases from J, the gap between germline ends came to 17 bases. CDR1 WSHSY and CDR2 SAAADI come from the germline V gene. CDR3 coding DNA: TGCGCCAGCAGTGAGCCCGGGATTAAAGCAGGAAAACTGTTTTTT. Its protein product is CASSEPGIKAGKLFF.

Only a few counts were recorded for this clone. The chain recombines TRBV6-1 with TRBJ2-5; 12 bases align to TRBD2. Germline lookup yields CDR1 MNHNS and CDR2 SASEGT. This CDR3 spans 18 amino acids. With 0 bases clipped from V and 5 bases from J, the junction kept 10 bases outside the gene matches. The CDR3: CASSEAFHWTSGAETQYF. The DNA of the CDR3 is TGTGCCAGCAGTGAAGCATTCCATTGGACTAGCGGGGCGGAGACCCAGTACTTC.

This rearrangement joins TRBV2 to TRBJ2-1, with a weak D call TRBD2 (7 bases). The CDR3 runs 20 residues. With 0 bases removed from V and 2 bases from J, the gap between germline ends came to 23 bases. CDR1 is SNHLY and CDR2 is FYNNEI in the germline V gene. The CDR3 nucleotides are TGTGCCAGCAGTGAAGCGCTTCGGGTTGGGGGGGGACAAACCTACAATGAGCAGTTCTTC. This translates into CASSEALRVGGGQTYNEQFF.

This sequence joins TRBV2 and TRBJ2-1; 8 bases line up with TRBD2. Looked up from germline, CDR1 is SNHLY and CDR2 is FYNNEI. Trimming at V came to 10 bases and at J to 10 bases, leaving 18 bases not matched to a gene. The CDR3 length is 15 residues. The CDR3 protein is CAIPGGRLVSEEQFF. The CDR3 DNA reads TGTGCCATTCCGGGCGGGAGGTTAGTATCTGAGGAGCAGTTCTTC.

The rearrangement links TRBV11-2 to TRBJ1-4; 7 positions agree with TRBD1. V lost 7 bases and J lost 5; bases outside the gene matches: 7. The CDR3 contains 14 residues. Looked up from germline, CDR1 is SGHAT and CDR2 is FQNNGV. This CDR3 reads CASNSGTDNEKLFF. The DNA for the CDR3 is TGTGCCAGCAACTCCGGGACAGACAATGAAAAACTGTTTTTT.

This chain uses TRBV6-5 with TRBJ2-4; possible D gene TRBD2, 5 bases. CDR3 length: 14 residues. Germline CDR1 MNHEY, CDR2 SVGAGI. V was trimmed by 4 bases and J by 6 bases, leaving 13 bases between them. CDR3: CASSSLDSPNIQYF. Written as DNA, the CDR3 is TGTGCCAGCAGTTCCCTGGACTCCCCAAACATTCAGTACTTC.

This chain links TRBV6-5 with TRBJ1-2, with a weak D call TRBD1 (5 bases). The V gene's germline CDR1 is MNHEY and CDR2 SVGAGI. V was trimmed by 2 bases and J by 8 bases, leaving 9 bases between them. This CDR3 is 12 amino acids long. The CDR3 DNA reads TGTGCCAGCAGTTACGCCGCAGGGGGCTACACCTTC. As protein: CASSYAAGGYTF.

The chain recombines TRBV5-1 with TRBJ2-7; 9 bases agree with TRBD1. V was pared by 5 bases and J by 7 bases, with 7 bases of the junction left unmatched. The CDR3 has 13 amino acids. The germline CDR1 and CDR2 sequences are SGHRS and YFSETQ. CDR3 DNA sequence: TGCGCCAGCAGTCTTGGGACAGGGCGTGAGCAGTACTTC. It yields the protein CASSLGTGREQYF.

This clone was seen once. DNA for the CDR3: TGTGCCAGCAGCACCGCCCCATCAGATACGCAGTATTTT. Translating gives CASSTAPSDTQYF. V usage is TRBV7-9 and J usage is TRBJ2-3, with D hard to call. The germline V gene encodes CDR1 SEHNR and CDR2 FQNEAQ (reference sequence). The CDR3 has 13 residues. Trimming removed 5 bases from V and 4 bases from J, with 10 bases in between.

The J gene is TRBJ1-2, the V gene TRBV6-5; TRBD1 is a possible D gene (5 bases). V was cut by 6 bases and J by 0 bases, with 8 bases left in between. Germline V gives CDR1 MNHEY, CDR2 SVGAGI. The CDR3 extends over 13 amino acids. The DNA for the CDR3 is TGTGCCAGCAGCCGGGGGGCTAACTATGGCTACACCTTC. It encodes CASSRGANYGYTF.

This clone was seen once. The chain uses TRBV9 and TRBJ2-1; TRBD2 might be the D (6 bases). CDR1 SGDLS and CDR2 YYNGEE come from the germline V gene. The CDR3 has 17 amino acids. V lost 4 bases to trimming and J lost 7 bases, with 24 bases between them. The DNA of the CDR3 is TGTGCCAGCAGCACCCAAACGGGCGGGATCCCCGGGAATGAGCAGTTCTTC. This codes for CASSTQTGGIPGNEQFF.

In DNA, the CDR3 is TGTGCCAGCAGTCCTTCGACAGGGTTTAGAAACTACGAGCAGTACTTC. It specifies CASSPSTGFRNYEQYF. The chain couples TRBV27 to TRBJ2-7, with 7 bases fitting TRBD1. The CDR3 extends over 16 amino acids. Per germline, CDR1 MNHEY and CDR2 SMNVEV (reference sequence). Trimming removed 5 bases from V and 3 bases from J; junction bases left unmatched: 13.

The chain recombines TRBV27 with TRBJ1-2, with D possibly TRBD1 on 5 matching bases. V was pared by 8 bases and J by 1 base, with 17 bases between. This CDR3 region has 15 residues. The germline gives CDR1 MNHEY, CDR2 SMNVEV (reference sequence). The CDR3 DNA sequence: TGTGCCAGCGGGGCGGGCGGGGCGGTTAACTATGGCTACACCTTC. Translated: CASGAGGAVNYGYTF.

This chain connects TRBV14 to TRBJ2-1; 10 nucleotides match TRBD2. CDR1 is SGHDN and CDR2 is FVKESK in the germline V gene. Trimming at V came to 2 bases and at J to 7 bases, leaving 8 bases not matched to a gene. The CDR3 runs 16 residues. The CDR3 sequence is CASSQPLAGVGNEQFF. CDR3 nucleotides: TGTGCCAGCAGCCAACCTCTAGCGGGAGTCGGAAATGAGCAGTTCTTC.

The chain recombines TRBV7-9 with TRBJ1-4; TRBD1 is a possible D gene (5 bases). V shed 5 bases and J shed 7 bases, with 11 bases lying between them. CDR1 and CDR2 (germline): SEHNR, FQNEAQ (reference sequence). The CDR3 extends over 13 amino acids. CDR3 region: CASSRDRSEKLFF. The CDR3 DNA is TGTGCCAGCAGCAGGGACCGGAGTGAAAAACTGTTTTTT. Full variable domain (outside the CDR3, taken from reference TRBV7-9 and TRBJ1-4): DTGVSQNPRHKITKRGQNVTFRCDPISEHNRLYWYRQTLGQGPEFLTYFQNEAQLEKSRLLSDRFSAERPKGSFSTLEIQRTEQGDSAMYLCASSRDRSEKLFFGSGTQLSVL.

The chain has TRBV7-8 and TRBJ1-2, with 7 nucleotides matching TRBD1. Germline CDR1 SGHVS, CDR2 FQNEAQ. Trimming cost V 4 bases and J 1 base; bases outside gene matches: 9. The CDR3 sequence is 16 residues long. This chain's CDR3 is CASSSPGGGINYGYTF. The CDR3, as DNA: TGTGCCAGCAGCTCGCCAGGGGGGGGTATTAACTATGGCTACACCTTC.

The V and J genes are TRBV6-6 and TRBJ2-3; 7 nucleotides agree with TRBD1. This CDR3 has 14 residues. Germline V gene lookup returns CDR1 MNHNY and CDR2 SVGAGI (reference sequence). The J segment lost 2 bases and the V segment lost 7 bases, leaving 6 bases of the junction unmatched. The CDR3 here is CASTTTGITDTQYF. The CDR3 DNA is TGTGCCAGCACCACGACAGGGATCACAGATACGCAGTATTTT.

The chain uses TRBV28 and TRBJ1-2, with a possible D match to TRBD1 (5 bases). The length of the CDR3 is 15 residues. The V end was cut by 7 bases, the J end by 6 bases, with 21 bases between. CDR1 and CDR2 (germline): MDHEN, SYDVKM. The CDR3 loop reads CASTPILGATNGYTF. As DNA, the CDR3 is TGTGCCAGCACCCCGATTCTCGGGGCCACCAATGGCTACACCTTC.